Below, 15 T cell receptor beta chains from the same sample are listed, as sequenced in a study of T cell responses to AZD1222 COVID-19 vaccine. The method was immunoSEQ multiplex PCR; TCRdb's version includes in-frame clones alone and lacks a portion of them. Found here are roughly 70,000 clones, roughly 85% of them singletons; the top ten hold more than 2%. Sequencing was performed on peripheral blood, taken on day 0 of AZD1222 vaccination. The receptors were gathered from an adult in good health.

This clone was recorded at least ten times. The CDR3 loop is CASSMLAGGTDTQYF. The CDR3 coding sequence is TGTGCCAGTAGTATGTTAGCGGGGGGCACAGATACGCAGTATTTT. V and J are TRBV19 and TRBJ2-3; 9 nucleotides match TRBD2. There are 15 residues in the CDR3. CDR1 and CDR2 from the germline V gene are LNHDA and SQIVND (reference sequence). V trimming: 3 bases; J trimming: 1 base; junction bases outside the gene matches: 2.

There are a few counts of this clone. The chain has TRBV9 and TRBJ1-6; no clear D gene. This CDR3 spans 14 amino acids. V lost 2 bases to trimming and J lost 7 bases, with 10 bases between them. Germline assignment: CDR1 SGDLS and CDR2 YYNGEE. CDR3 in amino acids: CASSVSNENSPLHF. CDR3 coding DNA: TGTGCCAGCAGCGTCTCGAATGAGAATTCACCCCTCCACTTT.

The rearrangement links TRBV11-3 to TRBJ2-7; D is perhaps TRBD2 (6 bases). V lost 6 bases to trimming and J lost 7 bases, with 22 bases between them. CDR3 length equals 15 residues. Germline values: CDR1 SGHNT, CDR2 YENEEA. The DNA for the CDR3 is TGTGCCAGCAGTTATACCGGAGGAGGGATCGGGGAGCAGTACTTC. Its protein product is CASSYTGGGIGEQYF.

This chain connects TRBV27 to TRBJ1-1; no clear D gene. CDR1 and CDR2 from the germline V gene are MNHEY and SMNVEV (reference sequence). The CDR3 loop spans 13 amino acids. Trimming cost V 3 bases and J 2 bases, with 7 bases left between them. In DNA, the CDR3 is TGTGCCAGCAGTTTTAACAGCAACACTGAAGCTTTCTTT. Translation gives CASSFNSNTEAFF.

This rearrangement joins TRBV7-9 to TRBJ1-1, with D possibly TRBD1 on 5 matching bases. This CDR3 is built from 17 residues. Germline CDR1 and CDR2: SEHNR and FQNEAQ (reference sequence). The germline V and J ends were trimmed by 5 bases and 3 bases, with 22 bases remaining between them. The CDR3 region has the DNA TGTGCCAGCAGCGCCCGGGAGGGGCGCGGAGTGGACACTGAAGCTTTCTTT. Protein sequence: CASSAREGRGVDTEAFF.

The chain links TRBV7-9 to TRBJ2-1; perhaps TRBD1 as D (7 bases). V lost 1 base to trimming and J lost 7 bases, with 14 bases between them. The CDR3 covers 15 residues. Germline V gene sequence: CDR1 SEHNR, CDR2 FQNEAQ (reference sequence). For the CDR3, the DNA is TGTGCCAGCAGCTTAGTTCTGGAGGGGGCTAATGAGCAGTTCTTC. It is translated as CASSLVLEGANEQFF.

This chain uses TRBV9 with TRBJ2-1, with 10 bases that match TRBD2. This CDR3 is 17 amino acids long. V gave up 4 bases and J gave up 2 bases; unmatched junction bases: 9. Germline CDR1 SGDLS, CDR2 YYNGEE. In nucleotides, the CDR3 is TGTGCCAGCAGCCCCGATCTAGCGGGAGATGCCTACAATGAGCAGTTCTTC. The encoded protein is CASSPDLAGDAYNEQFF.

The J gene is TRBJ1-6, the V gene TRBV7-9; tentatively, D is TRBD1 (6 bases). CDR1 and CDR2 from the germline V gene are SEHNR and FQNEAQ (reference sequence). The CDR3 has 16 amino acids. V shed 5 bases and J shed 7 bases, with 18 bases lying between them. Here the CDR3 reads CASSPRGSGENSPLHF. The CDR3 DNA is TGTGCCAGCAGCCCTAGGGGGTCGGGGGAAAATTCACCCCTCCACTTT.

The V and J genes are TRBV19 and TRBJ1-4; possible D gene TRBD1, 5 bases. V lost 4 bases, J lost 6 bases, and 15 bases lay in between. Germline lookup yields CDR1 LNHDA and CDR2 SQIVND (reference sequence). The CDR3 is 15 amino acids. CDR3 in amino acids: CASSTQGVTDEKLFF. Written as DNA, the CDR3 is TGTGCCAGTAGTACCCAGGGAGTGACGGATGAAAAACTGTTTTTT.

The chain carries TRBV5-6 and TRBJ1-1; the D is unclear. CDR1 SGHDT and CDR2 YYEEEE come from the germline V gene. The CDR3 totals 13 residues. Trimming removed 2 bases from V and 4 bases from J, with 9 bases in between. CDR3 residues: CASSFGGITEAFF. The DNA of the CDR3 is TGTGCCAGCAGCTTTGGCGGGATCACTGAAGCTTTCTTT.

In its sample, this clone was seen once. This CDR3 is CASTRTGRETQYF. The CDR3 DNA is TGTGCCAGCACCCGGACAGGGCGAGAGACCCAGTACTTC. This chain joins TRBV28 and TRBJ2-5; the match to TRBD1 covers 8 bases. The CDR3 sequence is 13 residues long. Per germline, CDR1 MDHEN and CDR2 SYDVKM. Trimming at V came to 7 bases and at J to 4 bases, leaving 5 bases not matched to a gene.

V is TRBV5-1 and J is TRBJ2-3, with 7 nucleotides matching TRBD2. Germline values: CDR1 SGHRS, CDR2 YFSETQ. The CDR3 extends over 16 amino acids. J was trimmed by 3 bases and V by 3 bases; bases with no gene match: 10. The CDR3 here is CASSSRPAGVTDTQYF. The CDR3 DNA reads as TGCGCCAGCAGCTCCCGGCCCGCGGGAGTGACAGATACGCAGTATTTT.

This clone rates as medium-sized. The genes are TRBV18 and TRBJ1-6, with a possible D match to TRBD1 (5 bases). In germline, CDR1 is KGHSH, CDR2 LQKENI. The CDR3 loop spans 15 amino acids. The ends were cut back, 2 bases at V and 8 bases at J, with 13 bases in the middle. CDR3: CASSPIEGRDSPLHF. In nucleotides, the CDR3 is TGTGCCAGCTCACCAATCGAGGGGAGGGATTCACCCCTCCACTTT. Using reference TRBV18 and TRBJ1-6 for the parts outside the CDR3, the full variable domain is NAGVMQNPRHLVRRRGQEARLRCSPMKGHSHVYWYRQLPEEGLKFMVYLQKENIIDESGMPKERFSAEFPKEGPSILRIQQVVRGDSAAYFCASSPIEGRDSPLHFGNGTRLTVT.

In its sample, this clone was seen once. This rearrangement joins TRBV10-3 to TRBJ2-3, with TRBD2 matching 7 bases. V trimming: 2 bases; J trimming: 2 bases; junction bases outside the gene matches: 7. The germline gives CDR1 ENHRY, CDR2 SYGVKD. The CDR3 totals 16 residues. Here the CDR3 DNA reads TGTGCCATCAGTGAGATTGCCGGGACTATCACAGATACGCAGTATTTT. Translation: CAISEIAGTITDTQYF.

The gene calls are TRBV29-1 and TRBJ2-3; 8 bases fit TRBD1. This CDR3 comprises 13 residues. Germline V gene lookup returns CDR1 SQVTM and CDR2 ANQGSEA. V was clipped by 4 bases and J by 3 bases; unmatched bases: 3. CDR3 nucleotides: TGCAGCGTTGCAGGGGGCGGGACAGATACGCAGTATTTT. This sequence encodes CSVAGGGTDTQYF.